The clone carrying this T cell receptor (beta chain) was counted a few times. Its antigen is undetermined. TCRdb re-called the RT-PCR reads through MiXCR, storing one row per CDR3 protein. In the table there are more than 450,000 distinct CDR3 sequences, approximately 10% of which are singletons. This sample was included in a study of response to subunit inactivated influenza vaccine. The CDR3 is 14 amino acids. V was cut by 0 bases and J by 5 bases, with 11 bases left in between. CDR1 SGHRS and CDR2 YFSETQ come from the germline V gene. Study conclusions and caveats: The authors proposed limited new T cell recruitment per seasonal influenza vaccination.

These data were also reused for a study on T cells expressing NK-cell markers. That work adds: TCR beta cDNA was made by 5'RACE template switching with UMIs. With respect to HCMV, most of the eight sequenced donors were seropositive, and one was seronegative. The dominant NKG2C+ clonotypes represented about 1.0-7.5% of CD8+ T cells in six donors. In a handful of donors, these clonotypes also led the CD3+CD56-NKG2C+ fraction.

Sequencing used PBMCs from blood, obtained on the day of vaccination. This chain connects TRBV5-1 to TRBJ2-5, with TRBD1 as a possible D gene (6 bases). This TCR derives from a man aged 45 to 65 who received an inactivated influenza vaccine. In DNA form, the CDR3 reads TGCGCCAGCAGCTTGGCCGGGACACGGGAGACCCAGTACTTC. Translated: CASSLAGTRETQYF.